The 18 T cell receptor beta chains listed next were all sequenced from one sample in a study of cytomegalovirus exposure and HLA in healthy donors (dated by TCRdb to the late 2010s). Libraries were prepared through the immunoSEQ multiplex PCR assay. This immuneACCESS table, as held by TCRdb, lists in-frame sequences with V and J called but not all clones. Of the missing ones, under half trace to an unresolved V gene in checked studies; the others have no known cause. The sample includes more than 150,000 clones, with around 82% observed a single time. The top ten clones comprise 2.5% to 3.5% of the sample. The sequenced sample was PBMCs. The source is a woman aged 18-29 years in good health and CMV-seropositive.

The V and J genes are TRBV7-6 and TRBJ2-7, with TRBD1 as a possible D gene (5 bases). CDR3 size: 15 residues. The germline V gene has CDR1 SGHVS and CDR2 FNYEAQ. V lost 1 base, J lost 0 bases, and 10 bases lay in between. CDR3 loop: CASSLGQGPSYEQYF. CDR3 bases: TGTGCCAGCAGCTTAGGGCAGGGTCCCTCCTACGAGCAGTACTTC.

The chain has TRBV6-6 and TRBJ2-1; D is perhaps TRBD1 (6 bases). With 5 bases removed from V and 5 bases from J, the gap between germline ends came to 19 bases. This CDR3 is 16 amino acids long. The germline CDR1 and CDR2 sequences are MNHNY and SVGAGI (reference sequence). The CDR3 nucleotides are TGTGCCAGCAGTGGCCTAGATACAGGGACCAACAATGAGCAGTTCTTC. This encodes CASSGLDTGTNNEQFF.

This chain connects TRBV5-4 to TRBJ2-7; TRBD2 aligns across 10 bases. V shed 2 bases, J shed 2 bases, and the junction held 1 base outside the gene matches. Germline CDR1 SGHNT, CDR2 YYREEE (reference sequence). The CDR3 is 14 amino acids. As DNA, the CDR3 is TGTGCCAGCAGCTTTAGCGGGGGGACCTACGAGCAGTACTTC. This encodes CASSFSGGTYEQYF.

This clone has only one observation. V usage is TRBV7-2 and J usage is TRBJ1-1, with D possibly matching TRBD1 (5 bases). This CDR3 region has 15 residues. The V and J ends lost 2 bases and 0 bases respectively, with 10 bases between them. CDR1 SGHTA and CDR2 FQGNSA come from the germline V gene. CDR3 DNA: TGTGCCAGCAGCTTAAGGGGTCAGTTGAACACTGAAGCTTTCTTT. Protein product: CASSLRGQLNTEAFF.

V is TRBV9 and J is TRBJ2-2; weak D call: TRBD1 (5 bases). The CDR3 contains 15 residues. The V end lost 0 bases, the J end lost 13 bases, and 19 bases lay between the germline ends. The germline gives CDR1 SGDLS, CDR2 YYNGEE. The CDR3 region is CASSVGWGLADGLFF. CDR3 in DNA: TGTGCCAGCAGCGTAGGATGGGGCCTGGCGGATGGGCTGTTTTTT.

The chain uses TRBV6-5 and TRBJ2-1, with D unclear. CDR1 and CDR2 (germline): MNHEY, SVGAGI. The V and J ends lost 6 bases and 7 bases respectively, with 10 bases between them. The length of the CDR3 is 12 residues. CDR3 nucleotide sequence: TGTGCCAGCAGCCGCGGATGGAATGAGCAGTTCTTC. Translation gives CASSRGWNEQFF.

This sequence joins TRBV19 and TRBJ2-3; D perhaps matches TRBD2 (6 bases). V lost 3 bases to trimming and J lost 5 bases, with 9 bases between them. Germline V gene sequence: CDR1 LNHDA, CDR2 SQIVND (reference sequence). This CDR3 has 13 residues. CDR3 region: CASSIWGGDTQYF. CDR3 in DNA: TGTGCCAGTAGTATTTGGGGAGGAGATACGCAGTATTTT.

CDR3 in amino acids: CASSLRQGAGTEAFF. The CDR3 coding sequence is TGTGCCAGCAGCCTCAGACAGGGGGCCGGGACTGAAGCTTTCTTT. The rearrangement uses TRBV11-2 and TRBJ1-1; 10 nucleotides line up with TRBD1. The CDR3 runs 15 residues. V lost 5 bases and J lost 5; bases outside the gene matches: 8. Germline V gene lookup returns CDR1 SGHAT and CDR2 FQNNGV. The full variable domain, with the rest looked up from reference TRBV11-2 and TRBJ1-1, is EAGVAQSPRYKIIEKRQSVAFWCNPISGHATLYWYQQILGQGPKLLIQFQNNGVVDDSQLPKDRFSAERLKGVDSTLKIQPAKLEDSAVYLCASSLRQGAGTEAFFGQGTRLTVV.

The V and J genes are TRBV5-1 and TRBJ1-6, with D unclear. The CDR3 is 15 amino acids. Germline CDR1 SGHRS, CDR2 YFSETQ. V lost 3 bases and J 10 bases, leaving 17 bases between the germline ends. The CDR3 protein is CASSWEGGLLSPLHF. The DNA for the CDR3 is TGCGCCAGCAGCTGGGAGGGCGGGTTGTTGTCACCCCTCCACTTT.

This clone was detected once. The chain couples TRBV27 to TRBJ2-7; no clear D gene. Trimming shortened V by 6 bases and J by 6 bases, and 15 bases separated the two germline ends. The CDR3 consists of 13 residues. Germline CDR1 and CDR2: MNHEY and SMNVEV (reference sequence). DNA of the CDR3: TGTGCCAGCAGCTGGTTTTATTCGGGCGAGCAGTACTTC. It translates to CASSWFYSGEQYF.

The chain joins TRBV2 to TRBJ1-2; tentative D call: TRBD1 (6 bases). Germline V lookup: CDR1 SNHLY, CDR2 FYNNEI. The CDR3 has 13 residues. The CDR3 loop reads CVTHGGQIYGYTF. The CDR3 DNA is TGTGTCACGCACGGGGGGCAAATCTATGGCTACACCTTC.

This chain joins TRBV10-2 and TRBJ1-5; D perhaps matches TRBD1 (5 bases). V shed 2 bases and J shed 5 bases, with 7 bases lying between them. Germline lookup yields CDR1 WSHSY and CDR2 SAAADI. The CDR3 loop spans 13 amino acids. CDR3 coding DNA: TGCGCCAGCAGTGAGGGGGGGGATCAGCCCCAGCATTTT. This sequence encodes CASSEGGDQPQHF.

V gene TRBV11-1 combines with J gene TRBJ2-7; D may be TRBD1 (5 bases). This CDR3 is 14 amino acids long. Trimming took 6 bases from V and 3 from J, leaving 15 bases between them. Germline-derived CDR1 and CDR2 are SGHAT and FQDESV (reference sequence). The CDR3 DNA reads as TGTGCCAGCAGAAAGACAGACTCTCTCTACGAGCAGTACTTC. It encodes CASRKTDSLYEQYF.

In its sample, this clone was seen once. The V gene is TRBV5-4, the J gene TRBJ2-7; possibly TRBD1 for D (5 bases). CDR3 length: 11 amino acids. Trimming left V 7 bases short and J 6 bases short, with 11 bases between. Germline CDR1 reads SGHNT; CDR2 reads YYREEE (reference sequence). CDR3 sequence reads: CASSGLGEQYF. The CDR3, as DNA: TGTGCCAGCTCAGGGTTGGGCGAGCAGTACTTC. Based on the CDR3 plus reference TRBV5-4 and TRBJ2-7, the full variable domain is ETGVTQSPTHLIKTRGQQVTLRCSSQSGHNTVSWYQQALGQGPQFIFQYYREEENGRGNFPPRFSGLQFPNYSSELNVNALELDDSALYLCASSGLGEQYFGPGTRLTVT.

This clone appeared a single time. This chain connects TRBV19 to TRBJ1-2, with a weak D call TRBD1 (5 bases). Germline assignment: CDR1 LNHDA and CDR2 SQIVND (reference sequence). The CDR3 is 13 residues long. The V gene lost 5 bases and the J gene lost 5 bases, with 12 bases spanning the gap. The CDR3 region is CASSRDFAYGYTF. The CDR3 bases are TGTGCCAGTAGTCGGGACTTCGCATATGGCTACACCTTC.

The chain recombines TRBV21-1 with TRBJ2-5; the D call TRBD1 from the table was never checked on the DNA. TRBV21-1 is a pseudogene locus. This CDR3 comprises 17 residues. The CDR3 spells CASFPRDRGWNSETQYF. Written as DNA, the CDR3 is TGTGCCAGCTTTCCTCGGGACAGGGGATGGAACTCTGAGACCCAGTACTTC.

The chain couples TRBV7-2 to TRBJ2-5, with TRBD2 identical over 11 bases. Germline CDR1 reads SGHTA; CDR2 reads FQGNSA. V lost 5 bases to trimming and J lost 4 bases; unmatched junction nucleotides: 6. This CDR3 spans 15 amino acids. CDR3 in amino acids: CASSLSGGAGETQYF. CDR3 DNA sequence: TGTGCCAGCAGCCTTAGCGGGGGGGCCGGAGAGACCCAGTACTTC.

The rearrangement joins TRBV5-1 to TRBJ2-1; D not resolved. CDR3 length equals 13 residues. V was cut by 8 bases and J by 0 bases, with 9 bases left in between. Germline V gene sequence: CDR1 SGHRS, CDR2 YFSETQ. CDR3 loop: CASTESSYNEQFF. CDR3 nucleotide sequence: TGCGCCAGTACAGAAAGCTCCTACAATGAGCAGTTCTTC.